The entry below describes one T cell receptor beta chain. The antigen remains undetermined. V lost 4 bases and J 0 bases, leaving 6 bases between the germline ends. The CDR3 contains 14 residues. Per the germline V gene, CDR1 is LNHDA and CDR2 is SQIVND (reference sequence). The record originates from a study of T cell responses to AZD1222 COVID-19 vaccine. Pooling covered second doses at about 4 or about 12 weeks. Broader study findings: At baseline, just a handful of AZD1222 recipients tested seropositive. The sample set comprised mostly white British donors with more females, and clonal diversity was possibly underestimated. Repertoires were collected only later (after the peak T cell response had occurred).

The assay was immunoSEQ multiplex PCR, and TCRdb's table has in-frame clones only and misses some. The sample shows more than 150,000 clones, about 88% of them seen only once. The chain uses TRBV19 and TRBJ1-4; D may be TRBD1 (6 bases). The receptor's source is an adult who received the AZD1222 COVID-19 vaccine. Here the sequenced sample was peripheral blood, taken 28 days after the second AZD1222 dose. This CDR3 reads CASSRTATNEKLFF. CDR3 nucleotide sequence: TGTGCCAGTAGTAGGACAGCAACTAATGAAAAACTGTTTTTT.